The 21 T cell receptor beta chains listed next were all sequenced from one sample in a study of regulatory dendritic cells for organ transplantation. Sorted subsets were CFSE-labeled and cultured approximately 5 days with allogeneic dendritic cells. The antigens these receptors bind are not known. The assay was immunoSEQ multiplex PCR, and TCRdb's table has in-frame clones only and misses some. The data hold approximately 10,000 clones, with around 92% observed a single time. The sequenced material came from naive CD8+ T cells from blood cultured with dendritic cells. The subset here: CD45RA+ naive T cells. These TCRs come from a human donor in good health.

The rearrangement joins TRBV7-6 to TRBJ2-2; perhaps D is TRBD1 or TRBD2 (5 bases each). Germline CDR1 reads SGHVS; CDR2 reads FNYEAQ. The CDR3 totals 17 residues. Trimming pared 5 bases from V and 8 bases from J, leaving 24 bases between. The CDR3 DNA reads as TGTGCCAGCAGCCCCTTGGGGCTAGCAGGAGGAACTGGGGAGCTGTTTTTT. It yields the protein CASSPLGLAGGTGELFF. The full variable domain, its missing parts supplied by reference TRBV7-6 and TRBJ2-2, is GAGVSQSPRYKVTKRGQDVALRCDPISGHVSLYWYRQALGQGPEFLTYFNYEAQQDKSGLPNDRFSAERPEGSISTLTIQRTEQRDSAMYRCASSPLGLAGGTGELFFGEGSRLTVL.

The chain has TRBV6-5 and TRBJ1-1; a weak D match, TRBD1 (6 bases). V was trimmed by 4 bases and J by 2 bases, leaving 8 bases between them. Germline values: CDR1 MNHEY, CDR2 SVGAGI. This CDR3 contains 13 residues. The CDR3 sequence is CASSSQGNTEAFF. The CDR3 DNA sequence: TGTGCCAGCAGTTCACAGGGCAACACTGAAGCTTTCTTT.

A few counts support this clone. The chain has TRBV6-5 and TRBJ2-5; 7 bases are shared with TRBD1. The CDR3 is made up of 13 amino acids. The germline V gene has CDR1 MNHEY and CDR2 SVGAGI. V shed 5 bases, J shed 2 bases, and the junction held 2 bases outside the gene matches. CDR3 coding DNA: TGTGCCAGCAGTGGACAGGTACAAGAGACCCAGTACTTC. It specifies CASSGQVQETQYF.

Only a few counts were recorded for this clone. V is TRBV4-2 and J is TRBJ2-2; possibly TRBD2 for D (6 bases). The CDR3 contains 18 residues. Germline V gives CDR1 LGHNA, CDR2 YNFKEQ. The V end was cut by 1 base, the J end by 5 bases, with 20 bases between. The CDR3, as DNA: TGTGCCAGCAGCCAAGTTGTCAGGGATGCGGGGAGAACCGGGGAGCTGTTTTTT. This encodes CASSQVVRDAGRTGELFF.

The chain recombines TRBV27 with TRBJ1-6; no clear D. Between the trimmed V and J ends, which lost 0 bases and 10 bases, there was a span of 10 bases. The CDR3 is 14 amino acids. CDR1 and CDR2 from the germline V gene are MNHEY and SMNVEV (reference sequence). Here the CDR3 reads CASSLSSTGSPLHF. As DNA, the CDR3 is TGTGCCAGCAGTTTATCCAGCACGGGGTCACCCCTCCACTTT.

The V gene is TRBV5-1, the J gene TRBJ2-3; 8 bases map to TRBD2. The CDR3 is 17 amino acids. Losses at the gene ends were 0 bases for V and 2 bases for J; bases not matched to a gene: 8. Germline loops: CDR1 SGHRS, CDR2 YFSETQ. CDR3 amino acids: CASSLGLARPPTDTQYF. CDR3 DNA: TGCGCCAGCAGCTTGGGACTAGCGAGACCCCCCACAGATACGCAGTATTTT.

CDR3 coding DNA: TGTGCCAGCAGCCCAAGTAGAGGGGACCATATGGTTCAGCTCTATGAGCAGTTCTTC. Amino acids: CASSPSRGDHMVQLYEQFF. The chain combines TRBV9 with TRBJ2-1; D tentatively reads TRBD1 or TRBD2 (5 bases each). This CDR3 is 19 amino acids long. The V end lost 4 bases, the J end lost 8 bases, and 31 bases lay between the germline ends. Germline V gives CDR1 SGDLS, CDR2 YYNGEE.

The rearrangement uses TRBV6-5 and TRBJ1-5, with 10 bases identical to TRBD1. CDR3 length: 15 amino acids. J lost 5 bases, V lost 6 bases, and 7 bases had no gene match. Germline V gene lookup returns CDR1 MNHEY and CDR2 SVGAGI. The CDR3 DNA is TGTGCCAGCAGCTTGACAGGGGGCTACGATCAGCCCCAGCATTTT. Protein sequence: CASSLTGGYDQPQHF.

The chain uses TRBV4-3 and TRBJ2-5, with TRBD2 identical over 12 bases. CDR1 is LGHNA, CDR2 YSLEER, per germline. The CDR3 sequence is 16 residues long. After removal of 3 bases from V and 5 bases from J, the junction contained 7 bases not matched to a gene. The CDR3 reads CASSQEASGGAETQYF. The CDR3 DNA follows: TGCGCCAGCAGCCAGGAAGCTAGCGGGGGGGCCGAGACCCAGTACTTC.

The count of this clone is one. This chain joins TRBV15 and TRBJ1-5, with a possible D match to TRBD1 (5 bases). From germline, CDR1 is LNHNV and CDR2 YYDKDF (reference sequence). CDR3 length equals 15 residues. The V gene lost 8 bases and the J gene lost 0 bases, with 14 bases spanning the gap. The CDR3 region has the DNA TGTGCCACCGGCAAAACAGGACTTAGCAATCAGCCCCAGCATTTT. This encodes CATGKTGLSNQPQHF.

This CDR3 is CASSVTPDRSYGYTF. CDR3 in DNA: TGTGCCAGCAGCGTCACCCCGGACAGGAGCTATGGCTACACCTTC. The chain combines TRBV9 with TRBJ1-2; 7 bases match TRBD1. Germline lookup yields CDR1 SGDLS and CDR2 YYNGEE. Trimming cost V 2 bases and J 4 bases; bases outside gene matches: 8. This CDR3 region has 15 residues.

The chain joins TRBV30 to TRBJ1-2, with a possible D match to TRBD1 (5 bases). The germline V gene encodes CDR1 GTSNPN and CDR2 SVGIG (reference sequence). The CDR3 has 13 residues. Trimming pared 2 bases from V and 4 bases from J, leaving 11 bases between. The CDR3 DNA reads as TGTGCCTGGAGTCGTGGGACGGCCTATGGCTACACCTTC. Translation gives CAWSRGTAYGYTF.

The genes are TRBV18 and TRBJ2-6; 7 bases agree with TRBD1. Germline CDR1 and CDR2: KGHSH and LQKENI. Losses at the gene ends were 3 bases for V and 3 bases for J; bases not matched to a gene: 2. The CDR3 has 15 residues. As DNA, the CDR3 is TGTGCCAGCTCACCTGACAGGGTTGGGGCCAACGTCCTGACTTTC. Translated: CASSPDRVGANVLTF.

The V and J genes are TRBV6-9 and TRBJ1-3; D gene unclear. V was pared by 7 bases and J by 0 bases, with 10 bases between. The CDR3 spans 14 residues. The V gene's germline CDR1 is MNHGY and CDR2 SVAAGI. DNA for the CDR3: TGTGCCAGCACCGCAGATCCCTCTGGAAACACCATATATTTT. It codes for CASTADPSGNTIYF.

This clone was counted once. The CDR3 loop reads CASRPGGPVRETQYF. CDR3 bases: TGCGCCAGCAGGCCTGGGGGTCCCGTACGAGAGACCCAGTACTTC. The rearrangement uses TRBV4-1 and TRBJ2-5; D is perhaps TRBD1 or TRBD2 (5 bases each). Between the trimmed V and J ends, which lost 6 bases and 4 bases, there was a span of 18 bases. The V gene's germline CDR1 is MGHRA and CDR2 YSYEKL. This CDR3 comprises 15 residues.

The CDR3 bases are TGTGCCAGCAGTACTGAAGGGGCAGTTCAAGAGACCCAGTACTTC. Its translation is CASSTEGAVQETQYF. V and J are TRBV27 and TRBJ2-5, with D perhaps matching TRBD1 (5 bases). The CDR3 spans 15 residues. Germline CDR1 MNHEY, CDR2 SMNVEV (reference sequence). The V and J ends lost 5 bases and 2 bases respectively, with 15 bases between them.

The CDR3 loop reads CAWENGPGYTF. In DNA, the CDR3 is TGTGCCTGGGAGAATGGACCCGGCTACACCTTC. The rearrangement links TRBV30 to TRBJ1-2; D ambiguous. This CDR3 spans 11 amino acids. Trimming cost V 5 bases and J 8 bases, with 12 bases left between them. Germline values: CDR1 GTSNPN, CDR2 SVGIG (reference sequence).

The rearrangement uses TRBV27 and TRBJ1-5; 7 positions match TRBD1. Trimming removed 6 bases from V and 5 bases from J; junction bases left unmatched: 13. CDR1 and CDR2 (germline): MNHEY, SMNVEV (reference sequence). This CDR3 region has 16 residues. In DNA form, the CDR3 reads TGTGCCAGCAGATACAGGGGAACTCAGGTCGATCAGCCCCAGCATTTT. Translating gives CASRYRGTQVDQPQHF.

This rearrangement joins TRBV4-3 to TRBJ2-7, with D perhaps TRBD2 (6 bases). The CDR3 loop spans 15 amino acids. Deletions cut 1 base from V and 3 bases from J, with 13 bases between. Germline V gene lookup returns CDR1 LGHNA and CDR2 YSLEER. In nucleotides, the CDR3 is TGCGCCAGCAGCCAAGTTTGGCTAGCGTACTACGAGCAGTACTTC. Protein sequence: CASSQVWLAYYEQYF.

This clone was found once. The V gene is TRBV6-5, the J gene TRBJ2-7; the D gene is possibly TRBD2 (7 bases). The ends were cut back, 5 bases at V and 3 bases at J, with 14 bases in the middle. The CDR3 loop spans 14 amino acids. Per the germline V gene, CDR1 is MNHEY and CDR2 is SVGAGI. The CDR3 region has the DNA TGTGCCAGCAGTACGGGGGGCAGAAACTACGAGCAGTACTTC. Protein product: CASSTGGRNYEQYF.

The chain combines TRBV4-3 with TRBJ2-4; D gene uncertain. V lost 4 bases to trimming and J lost 1 base, with 5 bases between them. The length of the CDR3 is 13 residues. CDR1 is LGHNA, CDR2 YSLEER, per germline. The CDR3 DNA sequence: TGCGCCAGCAGCCCCGGTGCCAAAAACATTCAGTACTTC. As protein: CASSPGAKNIQYF.